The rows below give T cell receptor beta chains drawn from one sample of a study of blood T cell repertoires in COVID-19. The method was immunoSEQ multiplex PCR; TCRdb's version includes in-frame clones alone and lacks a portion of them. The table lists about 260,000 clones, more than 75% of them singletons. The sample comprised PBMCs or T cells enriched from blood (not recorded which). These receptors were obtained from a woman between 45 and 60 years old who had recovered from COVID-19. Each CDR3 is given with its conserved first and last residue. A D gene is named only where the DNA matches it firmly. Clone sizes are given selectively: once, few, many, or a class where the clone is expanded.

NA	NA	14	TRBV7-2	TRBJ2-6	CASSLTTGANVLTF	TGTGCCAGCAGCCTGACTACTGGGGCCAACGTCCTGACTTTC
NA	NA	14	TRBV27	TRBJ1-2	CASKPWTGVYGYTF	TGTGCCAGCAAGCCGTGGACGGGAGTTTATGGCTACACCTTC
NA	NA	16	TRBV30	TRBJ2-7	CAWSRRRDSTNYEQYF	TGTGCCTGGAGTCGCCGGCGGGACAGCACCAACTACGAGCAGTACTTC
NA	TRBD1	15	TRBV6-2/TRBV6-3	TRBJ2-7	CASSYSSGTGYEQYF	TGTGCCAGCAGTTACTCGAGCGGGACAGGGTACGAGCAGTACTTC
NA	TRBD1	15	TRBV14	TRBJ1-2	CASSQVRQGAGGYTF	TGTGCCAGCAGCCAAGTCAGACAGGGGGCCGGTGGCTACACCTTC
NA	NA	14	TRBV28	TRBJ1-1	CASRGGGAPAEAFF	TGTGCCAGCAGGGGCGGGGGGGCGCCTGCTGAAGCTTTCTTT
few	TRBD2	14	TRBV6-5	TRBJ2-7	CASAEREVLYEQYF	TGTGCCAGCGCGGAGCGGGAGGTGTTGTACGAGCAGTACTTC
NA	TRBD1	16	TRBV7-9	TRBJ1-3	CASRSLSDRGANTIYF	TGTGCCAGCAGAAGCTTGTCGGACAGGGGAGCAAACACCATATATTTT
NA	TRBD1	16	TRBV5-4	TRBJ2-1	CASSLRAGGAYNEQFF	TGTGCCAGCAGCTTGCGGGCAGGGGGCGCCTACAATGAGCAGTTCTTC
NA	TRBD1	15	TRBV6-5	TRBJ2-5	CASRLQGALSETQYF	TGTGCCAGCAGGTTACAGGGGGCCTTGTCGGAGACCCAGTACTTC
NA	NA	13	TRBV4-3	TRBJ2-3	CASSLRQTDTQYF	TGCGCCAGCAGCCTTAGACAAACAGATACGCAGTATTTT
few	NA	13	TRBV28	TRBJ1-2	CASSFGGNYGYTF	TGTGCCAGCAGTTTTGGAGGGAACTATGGCTACACCTTC
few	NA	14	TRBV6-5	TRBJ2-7	CASSSDRPPYEQYF	TGTGCCAGCAGTTCGGACAGACCCCCCTACGAGCAGTACTTC
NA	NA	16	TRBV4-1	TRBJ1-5	CASSQGARGRGQPQHF	TGCGCCAGCAGCCAAGGTGCCAGGGGAAGGGGTCAGCCCCAGCATTTT
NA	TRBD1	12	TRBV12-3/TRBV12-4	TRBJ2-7	CASSLGQGEQYF	TGTGCCAGCAGTTTAGGACAGGGCGAGCAGTACTTC
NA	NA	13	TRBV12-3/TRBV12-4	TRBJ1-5	CASSSTTDQPQHF	TGTGCCAGCAGTTCAACGACAGATCAGCCCCAGCATTTT
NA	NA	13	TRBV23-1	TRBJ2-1	CASSQSTNNEQFF	TGCGCCAGCAGTCAATCCACAAACAATGAGCAGTTCTTC
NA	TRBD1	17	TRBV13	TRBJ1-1	CASSLGGQADMNTEAFF	TGTGCCAGCAGCTTAGGTGGACAGGCAGACATGAACACTGAAGCTTTCTTT
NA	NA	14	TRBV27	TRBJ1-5	CASSSTVSNQPQHF	TGTGCCAGCAGTTCGACAGTTAGCAATCAGCCCCAGCATTTT
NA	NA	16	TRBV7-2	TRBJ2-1	CASSLASTSPSSEQFF	TGTGCCAGCAGCTTAGCGAGCACTAGCCCCTCCAGTGAGCAGTTCTTC
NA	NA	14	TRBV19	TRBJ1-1	CASKTGALDTEAFF	TGTGCCAGCAAAACCGGAGCGTTGGACACTGAAGCTTTCTTT
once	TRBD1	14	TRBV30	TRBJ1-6	CAWSGDRVRTPLHF	TGTGCCTGGAGTGGGGACAGGGTAAGGACACCCCTCCACTTT
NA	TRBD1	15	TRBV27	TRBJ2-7	CASSPRTGLTYEQYF	TGTGCCAGCAGTCCCCGGACAGGGTTGACCTACGAGCAGTACTTC
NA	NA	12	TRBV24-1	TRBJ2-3	CATRGSTDTQYF	TGTGCCACAAGGGGATCCACAGATACGCAGTATTTT
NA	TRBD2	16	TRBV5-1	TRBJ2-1	CASSSGGLAGGNEQFF	TGCGCCAGCAGCTCTGGAGGCCTAGCGGGGGGTAATGAGCAGTTCTTC
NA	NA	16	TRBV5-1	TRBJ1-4	CASSLGQVATNEKLFF	TGCGCCAGCAGCTTGGGACAGGTTGCAACTAATGAAAAACTGTTTTTT
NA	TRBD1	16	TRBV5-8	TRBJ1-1	CASSLGQGYNFAEAFF	TGTGCCAGCAGCCTCGGACAGGGGTATAATTTTGCTGAAGCTTTCTTT
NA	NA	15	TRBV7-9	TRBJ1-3	CASSPRGRDGNTIYF	TGTGCCAGCAGCCCTCGGGGGAGGGATGGAAACACCATATATTTT
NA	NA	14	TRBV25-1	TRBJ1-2	CASSGDSTWRGYTF	TGTGCCAGCAGTGGAGACTCAACTTGGCGGGGCTACACCTTC
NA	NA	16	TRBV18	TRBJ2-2	CASSPPHRVEPGELFF	TGTGCCAGCTCACCACCCCATCGGGTGGAACCCGGGGAGCTGTTTTTT
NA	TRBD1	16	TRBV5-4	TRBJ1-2	CASSPPLGRGQDGYTF	TGTGCCAGCAGCCCCCCTTTAGGCAGGGGGCAGGATGGCTACACCTTC
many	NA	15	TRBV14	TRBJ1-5	CASSQDGGTARPQHF	TGTGCCAGCAGCCAAGATGGAGGGACGGCGCGGCCCCAGCATTTT
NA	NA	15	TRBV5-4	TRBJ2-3	CASSLESRGTDTQYF	TGTGCCAGCAGCTTGGAGTCGCGCGGCACAGATACGCAGTATTTT
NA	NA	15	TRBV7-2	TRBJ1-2	CASSQRTAANYGYTF	TGTGCCAGCAGCCAAAGGACAGCTGCTAACTATGGCTACACCTTC
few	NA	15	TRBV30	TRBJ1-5	CAWRDAGPSNQPQHF	TGTGCCTGGAGAGACGCGGGACCCAGCAATCAGCCCCAGCATTTT
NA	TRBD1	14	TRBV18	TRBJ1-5	CASSGGTGRSPQHF	TGTGCCAGCTCCGGGGGGACAGGGAGATCGCCCCAGCATTTT
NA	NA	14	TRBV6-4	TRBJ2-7	CASSDSGGSYEQYF	TGTGCCAGCAGTGACTCCGGCGGTTCCTACGAGCAGTACTTC
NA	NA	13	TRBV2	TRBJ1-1	CASATALRSEAFF	TGTGCCAGCGCGACAGCCCTCCGGTCTGAAGCTTTCTTT
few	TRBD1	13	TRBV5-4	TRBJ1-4	CASSIYRGEKLFF	TGTGCCAGCAGCATATACAGGGGTGAAAAACTGTTTTTT
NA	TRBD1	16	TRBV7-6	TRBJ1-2	CASSPRRDREISGYTF	TGTGCCAGCAGCCCGCGAAGGGACAGGGAAATAAGTGGCTACACCTTC
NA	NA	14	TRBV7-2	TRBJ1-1	CASSYRGYYPEAFF	TGTGCCAGCAGCTATCGCGGTTACTACCCTGAGGCTTTCTTT
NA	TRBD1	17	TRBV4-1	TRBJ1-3	CASSQGSGTASGNTIYF	TGCGCCAGCAGCCAGGGGTCCGGGACAGCCTCTGGAAACACCATATATTTT
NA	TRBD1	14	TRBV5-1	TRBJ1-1	CASSPGQENTEAFF	TGCGCCAGCAGCCCGGGACAGGAGAACACTGAAGCTTTCTTT
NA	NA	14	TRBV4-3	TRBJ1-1	CASSQDGRGTEAFF	TGCGCCAGCAGCCAAGATGGGCGGGGCACTGAAGCTTTCTTT
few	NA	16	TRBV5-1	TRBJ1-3	CASSLGQDFSGNTIYF	TGCGCCAGCAGCTTGGGACAGGATTTCTCTGGAAACACCATATATTTT
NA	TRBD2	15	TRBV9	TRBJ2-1	CASGTGRGSNNEQFF	TGTGCCAGCGGGACTGGGCGCGGGAGTAACAATGAGCAGTTCTTC
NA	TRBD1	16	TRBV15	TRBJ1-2	CATSRMGQPGDGGYTF	TGTGCCACCAGCAGGATGGGACAGCCGGGGGATGGTGGCTACACCTTC
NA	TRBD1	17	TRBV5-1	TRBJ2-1	CASSLSGQASSYNEQFF	TGCGCCAGCAGCTTGTCAGGACAGGCGAGCTCCTACAATGAGCAGTTCTTC
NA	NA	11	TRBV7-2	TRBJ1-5	CASSTGGAQHF	TGTGCCAGCAGCACCGGGGGGGCCCAGCATTTT
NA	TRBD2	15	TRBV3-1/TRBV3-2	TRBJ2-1	CASSKTSGRMNEQFF	TGTGCCAGCAGCAAGACTAGCGGGAGGATGAATGAGCAGTTCTTC
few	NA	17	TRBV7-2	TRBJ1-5	CASSEQGPMVTHQPQHF	TGTGCCAGCAGCGAACAGGGACCGATGGTAACCCATCAGCCCCAGCATTTT
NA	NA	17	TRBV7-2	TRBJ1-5	CASRKTGIRGSNQPQHF	TGTGCCAGCAGGAAAACAGGTATTAGGGGTAGCAATCAGCCCCAGCATTTT
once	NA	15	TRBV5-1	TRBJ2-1	CASRLVGGSYNEQFF	TGCGCCAGCAGGCTAGTCGGCGGCTCCTACAATGAGCAGTTCTTC
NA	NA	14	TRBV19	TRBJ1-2	CASTKGTRGYGYTF	TGTGCCAGTACTAAGGGCACTCGGGGCTATGGCTACACCTTC